The clone carrying this T cell receptor beta chain has at least ten counts. The data were taken from a study of T cells after yellow fever vaccination. Study as a whole: In the case of low-cell-number fractions, SMART-Seq v4 Ultra Low Input was used for preparation.

Template switching by 5'RACE produced TCR cDNA, adding a universal primer site and UMIs. From the 5' RACE reads, TCRdb called clonotypes with MiXCR, one entry per CDR3 protein. The sample lists roughly 120,000 distinct CDR3 sequences, 7.4% occurring once. The sequence came from a man aged 18-30 years who received the YFV17D yellow fever vaccine. The sample in question was CD4+ T cells sorted from PBMCs, obtained 10 days after the first yellow fever vaccination.

CDR3 protein: CASSLVRGGQYNEQFF. In DNA, the CDR3 is TGTGCCAGCAGCTTAGTGCGGGGGGGCCAATACAATGAGCAGTTCTTC. V usage is TRBV7-2 and J usage is TRBJ2-1; TRBD2 agrees at 9 bases. V lost 1 base and J lost 4; bases outside the gene matches: 5. The CDR3 has 16 residues. Germline lookup yields CDR1 SGHTA and CDR2 FQGNSA.